The text below deals with one TCR beta chain. This specimen comes from a study of blood T cell repertoires in COVID-19. As for the study in general: Both acute and convalescent COVID-19 samples were obtained from the United States, Italy and Spain. T cells, B-cell-depleted T cells, or PBMCs supplied cDNA or gDNA.

In the original processing: Amplification from reference gene primers served as the basis for estimated nucleated cell counts. TCRdb keeps only in-frame clones here, not all; method: immunoSEQ multiplex PCR. The DNA gave D and trimming, while V, J and clone size come from that table. The table shows some 130,000 clones, with 60% to 80% occurring only once. This CDR3 has 13 residues. CDR1 and CDR2 from the germline V gene are MNHEY and SVGAGI. V was pared by 6 bases and J by 8 bases, with 13 bases between. V and J are TRBV6-5 and TRBJ2-2, with D unclear. The receptor was isolated from a woman in her 70s with acute or convalescent COVID-19. Sequenced input: peripheral blood. The CDR3 is CASRDRLRGELFF. The CDR3 DNA follows: TGTGCCAGCAGAGACCGACTTAGGGGGGAGCTGTTTTTT.